The TCR beta chain under discussion was sequenced for a study of PD-1 blockade in classical Hodgkin lymphoma. Relapse after autologous stem cell transplantation occurred in every patient, and brentuximab vedotin exposure varied. After removal of 8 bases from V and 1 base from J, the junction contained 9 bases not matched to a gene. The CDR3 runs to 15 residues. Germline CDR1 and CDR2: MNHNS and SASEGT. Assay used: immunoSEQ multiplex PCR; TCRdb lists only in-frame clones, some missing. The sample consists of about 29,000 clones, about 71% of them appearing once. This clone was found a few times. The sequence was obtained from a human donor with classical Hodgkin lymphoma. The specimen comprised peripheral blood mononuclear cells (PBMCs), sampled before the second cycle of nivolumab. V is TRBV6-1 and J is TRBJ2-7; TRBD2 aligns across 9 bases. In nucleotides, the CDR3 is TGTGCCAGCCGAAACCCGACTAGCGGATCCTACGAGCAGTACTTC. It translates to CASRNPTSGSYEQYF.